This T cell receptor (beta chain) was captured in a study of PD-L1 blockade in urothelial cancer. In the study overall: Males with bladder-origin urothelial cancer constituted about 90% of the roughly 30 patients. Findings and limits, study-wide: Tumor-associated clones in blood expanded more at 3 weeks in durable-benefit patients.

Profiling relied on immunoSEQ multiplex PCR, and the TCRdb table lists in-frame clones only, not all of them. The data contain tens of thousands of clones, roughly 84% of them singletons. Time point denoted: pretreatment peripheral blood. Sample numbers ranged from 1 to 8 per patient, encompassing pretreatment and on-treatment collections. For this clone: Its antigen is not identified.

Germline V gene lookup returns CDR1 SNHLY and CDR2 FYNNEI. The V gene end was trimmed by 5 bases and the J gene end by 5 bases; junction bases not matched to a gene: 5. CDR3 length: 15 residues. This receptor was identified in a man between 60 and 75 years old with urothelial cancer. The genes are TRBV2 and TRBJ2-3; TRBD2 agrees at 12 bases. The specimen comprised PBMCs, sampled around atezolizumab (anti-PD-L1) treatment. CDR3 sequence (DNA): TGTGCCAGCAGTCCTCTAGCGGGGGGGAAAGATACGCAGTATTTT. This sequence encodes CASSPLAGGKDTQYF.